The rows below give T cell receptor beta chains drawn from one sample of a study of regulatory T cells in long-lasting Graves disease. TCRdb passed the multiplex PCR reads through MiXCR, listing each CDR3 protein once. This table has approximately 230,000 distinct CDR3 sequences, approximately 20% appearing once. This specimen consisted of peripheral blood mononuclear cells (PBMCs), obtained at new diagnosis, from a patient treated with antithyroid drugs. The receptors here all came from a female donor with Graves disease. Each CDR3 is given with its conserved first and last residue. The order of the fields is J gene, CDR3 length, D gene, clone size, V gene, CDR3 DNA, CDR3 protein. A D gene is named only where the DNA matches it firmly. Not all rows give a size; the values are once, few, many and, for expanded clones, a class.

>TRBJ2-7|15|TRBD2|many|TRBV9
TGTGCCAGCAGCGTAGCGCCTAGCGGGAGCGGCGAGCAGTACTTC
CASSVAPSGSGEQYF
>TRBJ2-2|16|.|many|TRBV11-3
TGTGCCAGCAGCTTGGGTTACAGCGCGAACACCGGGGAGCTGTTTTTT
CASSLGYSANTGELFF
>TRBJ2-7|15|TRBD1|many|TRBV6-2/TRBV6-3
TGTGCCAGCAGTTACTCGGGACAGGGGGCGTACGAGCAGTACTTC
CASSYSGQGAYEQYF
>TRBJ2-3|19|TRBD2|.|TRBV7-9
TGTGCCAGCAGCTTAGTCGGGCTAGCGGGACCCAAAAGGACAGATACGCAGTATTTT
CASSLVGLAGPKRTDTQYF
>TRBJ1-5|15|.|.|TRBV4-1
TGCGCCAGCAGCCAAGTCCAGGCCCCAAATCAGCCCCAGCATTTT
CASSQVQAPNQPQHF
>TRBJ1-1|15|TRBD1|many|TRBV6-1
TGTGCCAGCAGCCCACGACAGGGCGCATACACTGAAGCTTTCTTT
CASSPRQGAYTEAFF
>TRBJ2-3|14|TRBD2|many|TRBV7-9
TGTGCCAGCAGCGCTAGCGGGAGAGCAGATACGCAGTATTTT
CASSASGRADTQYF
>TRBJ2-5|18|TRBD2|.|TRBV4-1
TGCGCCAGCAGCCATGCTCTTGGGGCTAGCGGGGACCAAGAGACCCAGTACTTC
CASSHALGASGDQETQYF
>TRBJ2-1|17|TRBD2|many|TRBV11-3
TGTGCCAGCAGCTTAGCTGTTAGCGGGAGCTCCTACAATGAGCAGTTCTTC
CASSLAVSGSSYNEQFF
>TRBJ2-1|18|TRBD2|few|TRBV4-2
TGTGCCAGCAGCCAAGATGGGACTAGCGGGAGACTCTACAATGAGCAGTTCTTC
CASSQDGTSGRLYNEQFF
>TRBJ1-2|13|.|.|TRBV12-3/TRBV12-4
TGTGCCAGCAGTTTCGGACCTAACTATGGCTACACCTTC
CASSFGPNYGYTF
>TRBJ2-5|15|.|many|TRBV18
TGTGCCAGCTCACCAACCGGACAGACGGAAGAGACCCAGTACTTC
CASSPTGQTEETQYF
>TRBJ1-2|13|.|many|TRBV29-1
TGCAGCGTTGCCGACAGAAACAACTATGGCTACACCTTC
CSVADRNNYGYTF
>TRBJ2-7|18|TRBD2|many|TRBV19
TGTGCCAGTAGTACTGTACTAGCGGGGGATTCCTACCCCTACGAGCAGTACTTC
CASSTVLAGDSYPYEQYF
>TRBJ2-7|15|.|.|TRBV7-6
TGTGCCAGCAGCTTAACCTCCGAGCAGGGTTACGAGCACTACTTC
CASSLTSEQGYEHYF
>TRBJ2-6|17|.|few|TRBV18
TGTGCCAGCTCACGGGCCAGGGCCTTCTCTGGGGCCAACGTCCTGACTTTC
CASSRARAFSGANVLTF
>TRBJ2-7|12|.|many|TRBV19
TGTGCCAGTGCTGGGGGTCGCTACGAGCAGTACTTC
CASAGGRYEQYF
>TRBJ2-3|13|.|many|TRBV30
TGTGCCTGGACCGACTCCGGTCCAGATACGCAGTATTTT
CAWTDSGPDTQYF
>TRBJ1-2|16|.|many|TRBV7-2
TGTGCCAGCAGCTCGTATTCGACAGCAAGTCCCTATGGCTACACCTTC
CASSSYSTASPYGYTF
>TRBJ2-5|16|.|many|TRBV28
TGTGCCAGCAGTTACCCCCTCGGGACTCCCCAAGAGACCCAGTACTTC
CASSYPLGTPQETQYF
>TRBJ2-7|14|.|many|TRBV12-3/TRBV12-4
TGTGCCAGCAGCCGAGGGACAAAACCTTACGAGCAGTACTTC
CASSRGTKPYEQYF
>TRBJ1-3|13|.|many|TRBV6-1
TGTGCCAGCAGTCCAGAACGTGGAAACACCATATATTTT
CASSPERGNTIYF
>TRBJ2-3|15|.|many|TRBV20-1
TGCAGTGCTAGAGAGGGGACCCGGAGCACAGATACGCAGTATTTT
CSAREGTRSTDTQYF
>TRBJ2-1|12|.|many|TRBV11-3
TGTGCCAGCAGGGGAGCGGGCGACGAGCAGTTCTTC
CASRGAGDEQFF
>TRBJ2-2|14|TRBD1|.|TRBV29-1
TGCAGCGTTGAAGATTGGGACAGGACCGGGGAGCTGCTTTTT
CSVEDWDRTGELLF
>TRBJ1-1|13|.|many|TRBV30
TGTGCCTGGAGTGTACACGGGGACACTGAAGCTTTCTTT
CAWSVHGDTEAFF
>TRBJ2-1|15|TRBD2|many|TRBV19
TGTGCCACCTTACCGGCTAGCGGGAGTAGGAATGAGCAGTTCTTC
CATLPASGSRNEQFF
>TRBJ1-4|14|TRBD1|many|TRBV11-2
TGTGCCAGCAGCCCAGGGACAGGGAGTGAAAAACTGTTTTTT
CASSPGTGSEKLFF
>TRBJ1-4|16|TRBD1|many|TRBV5-4
TGTGCCAGCAGCCTAACCAGGGGGCCGGGTAATGAAAAACTGTTTTTT
CASSLTRGPGNEKLFF
>TRBJ2-5|13|.|.|TRBV18
TGTGCCAGCTCACCGCAGGGTAGCGAGACCCAGTACTTC
CASSPQGSETQYF
>TRBJ2-5|16|.|many|TRBV6-2/TRBV6-3
TGTGCCAGCAGCCCCCCTTGGGACGGACGGAAAGAGACCCAGTACTTC
CASSPPWDGRKETQYF
>TRBJ1-2|16|.|many|TRBV25-1
TGTGCCAGCAGTGATGGGGGCGGGGGCCTGGACTATGGCTACACCTTC
CASSDGGGGLDYGYTF
>TRBJ2-2|12|.|many|TRBV2
TGTGCCAGCAGCGGGCTGAACGGGGAGCTGTTTTTT
CASSGLNGELFF
>TRBJ2-5|13|.|many|TRBV27
TGTGCCAGCAGAAACAGGTTCCAAGAGACCCAGTACTTC
CASRNRFQETQYF
>TRBJ2-5|16|TRBD2|many|TRBV30
TGTGCCTGGAGTTCCCCCGGACTAGCGTCACAAGAGACCCAGTACTTC
CAWSSPGLASQETQYF
>TRBJ2-1|16|TRBD1|.|TRBV20-1
TGCAGTGCTAGAGTGGTGGGGACAGGGGGCAACAATGAGCAGTTCTTC
CSARVVGTGGNNEQFF
>TRBJ1-5|15|TRBD1|many|TRBV28
TGTGCCAGCAGGGACAGGGGTTATGCCAATCAGCCCCAGCATTTT
CASRDRGYANQPQHF
>TRBJ1-4|15|.|.|TRBV24-1
TGTGCCACCAGTGCTAAGGCAGGGGAGGATGAAAAACTGTTTTTT
CATSAKAGEDEKLFF
>TRBJ2-5|16|TRBD1|many|TRBV28
TGTGCCAGCAGTTTACCGGGACAGGGGGCTTGGAAGACCCAGTACTTC
CASSLPGQGAWKTQYF
>TRBJ2-2|17|TRBD2|.|TRBV7-6
TGTGCCAGCAGCCCCCGGGGTTCTAGCGGGAACACCGGGGAGCTGTTTTTT
CASSPRGSSGNTGELFF
>TRBJ1-2|14|.|many|TRBV3-1
TGTGCCAGCAGCCACGGGACACCCTTCTATGGCTACACCTTC
CASSHGTPFYGYTF
>TRBJ1-2|14|.|many|TRBV6-5
TGTGCCAGCAGTTACCAGCCACGATACTATGGCTACACCTTC
CASSYQPRYYGYTF
>TRBJ2-1|15|.|many|TRBV6-5
TGTGCCAGCAGTTACAGGAGGAGCTCCTACAATGAGCAGTTCTTC
CASSYRRSSYNEQFF
>TRBJ2-3|12|TRBD2|many|TRBV12-3/TRBV12-4
TGTGCCAGCTGTGAGCGGGGCACTACGCAGTATTTT
CASCERGTTQYF
>TRBJ2-1|12|.|.|TRBV14
TGTGCCAGCAGCCAAAGTAGATTTCAATGGTACTTC
CASSQSRFQWYF
>TRBJ1-5|15|.|few|TRBV28
TGTGCCAGCAGTTTATGGGACGGTGGCAATCAGCCCCAGCATTTT
CASSLWDGGNQPQHF
>TRBJ1-6|15|.|few|TRBV9
TGTGCCAGCAGCCTGGACTCACAGAATAATTCACCCCTCCACTTT
CASSLDSQNNSPLHF
>TRBJ2-7|14|TRBD2|many|TRBV12-3/TRBV12-4
TGTGCCAGCAGTTTAGGGGGGGGAGGGTTCGAGCAGTACTTC
CASSLGGGGFEQYF
>TRBJ1-1|14|.|many|TRBV2
TGTGCCAGCAGGCCTTGGACCGAGAACACTGAAGCTTTCTTT
CASRPWTENTEAFF
>TRBJ2-3|13|.|many|TRBV18
TGTGCCAGCTCAACCGGACACGCAGATACGCAGTATTTT
CASSTGHADTQYF
>TRBJ2-7|15|TRBD2|many|TRBV27
TGTGCCAGCAGGGCTTTAGGCGCGGGAGACTACGAGCAGTACTTC
CASRALGAGDYEQYF
>TRBJ2-3|12|.|many|TRBV20-1
TGCAGTGCTAGGACTGAAACAGATACGCAGTATTTT
CSARTETDTQYF
>TRBJ1-5|16|.|many|TRBV18
TGTGCCAGCTCACCAGGGCCAGGGAGGGGCAATCAGCCCCAGCATTTT
CASSPGPGRGNQPQHF
>TRBJ1-2|15|TRBD1|.|TRBV18
TGTGCCAGCTCACCACCGGGACAGGGGGACTATGGCTACACCTTC
CASSPPGQGDYGYTF
>TRBJ1-6|14|TRBD1|many|TRBV3-1
TGTGCCAGCAGCCACAGGGGGAATAATTCACCCCTCCACTTT
CASSHRGNNSPLHF
>TRBJ2-1|16|TRBD2|few|TRBV19
TGTGCCAGTAGTTCCGCGGGGCTAGCGGGGACAAATGAGCAGTTCTTC
CASSSAGLAGTNEQFF
>TRBJ2-7|15|TRBD1|many|TRBV9
TGTGCCAGCAGCCAGGGACAGGGACTCGGAAGGGAGCAGTACTTC
CASSQGQGLGREQYF
>TRBJ1-5|15|.|many|TRBV7-2
TGTGCCAGCAGCTTAGATGGCCAGACCAATCAGCCCCAGCATTTT
CASSLDGQTNQPQHF
>TRBJ1-6|16|.|many|TRBV24-1
TGTGCCACCGTCTCCCGAGGGAGGGCTAATAATTCACCCCTCCACTTT
CATVSRGRANNSPLHF
>TRBJ1-2|14|.|many|TRBV7-9
TGTGCCAGCAGCTTAGCGCTACCCGCGAGTGGCTACACCTTC
CASSLALPASGYTF